This TCR beta chain emerged from a study of OX40 agonist ivuxolimab in advanced cancers. About the research overall: Head and neck, renal cell, melanoma or hepatocellular carcinoma were the cancers that dose-escalation patients had.

V dropped 8 bases and J dropped 6; count of bases not matched to a gene: 18. Germline V gene data show CDR1 as MGHRA and CDR2 as YSYEKL. The CDR3 is 17 amino acids. Generated by immunoSEQ multiplex PCR, the TCRdb table keeps only in-frame clones and is missing some. The sample holds 35,000 to 50,000 clones, 85% to 90% seen once. This sequence originates from an adult with an advanced solid tumor such as melanoma, head and neck, liver or kidney cancer. Sequencing used CD4+ or CD8+ T cells sorted from blood, obtained in a trial of the OX40 agonist ivuxolimab. This chain connects TRBV4-1 to TRBJ2-1, with 8 bases that match TRBD2. Here the CDR3 reads CASRGGLKTGQTNEQFF. CDR3 coding DNA: TGCGCCAGCCGGGGGGGGTTAAAGACAGGCCAAACCAATGAGCAGTTCTTC.